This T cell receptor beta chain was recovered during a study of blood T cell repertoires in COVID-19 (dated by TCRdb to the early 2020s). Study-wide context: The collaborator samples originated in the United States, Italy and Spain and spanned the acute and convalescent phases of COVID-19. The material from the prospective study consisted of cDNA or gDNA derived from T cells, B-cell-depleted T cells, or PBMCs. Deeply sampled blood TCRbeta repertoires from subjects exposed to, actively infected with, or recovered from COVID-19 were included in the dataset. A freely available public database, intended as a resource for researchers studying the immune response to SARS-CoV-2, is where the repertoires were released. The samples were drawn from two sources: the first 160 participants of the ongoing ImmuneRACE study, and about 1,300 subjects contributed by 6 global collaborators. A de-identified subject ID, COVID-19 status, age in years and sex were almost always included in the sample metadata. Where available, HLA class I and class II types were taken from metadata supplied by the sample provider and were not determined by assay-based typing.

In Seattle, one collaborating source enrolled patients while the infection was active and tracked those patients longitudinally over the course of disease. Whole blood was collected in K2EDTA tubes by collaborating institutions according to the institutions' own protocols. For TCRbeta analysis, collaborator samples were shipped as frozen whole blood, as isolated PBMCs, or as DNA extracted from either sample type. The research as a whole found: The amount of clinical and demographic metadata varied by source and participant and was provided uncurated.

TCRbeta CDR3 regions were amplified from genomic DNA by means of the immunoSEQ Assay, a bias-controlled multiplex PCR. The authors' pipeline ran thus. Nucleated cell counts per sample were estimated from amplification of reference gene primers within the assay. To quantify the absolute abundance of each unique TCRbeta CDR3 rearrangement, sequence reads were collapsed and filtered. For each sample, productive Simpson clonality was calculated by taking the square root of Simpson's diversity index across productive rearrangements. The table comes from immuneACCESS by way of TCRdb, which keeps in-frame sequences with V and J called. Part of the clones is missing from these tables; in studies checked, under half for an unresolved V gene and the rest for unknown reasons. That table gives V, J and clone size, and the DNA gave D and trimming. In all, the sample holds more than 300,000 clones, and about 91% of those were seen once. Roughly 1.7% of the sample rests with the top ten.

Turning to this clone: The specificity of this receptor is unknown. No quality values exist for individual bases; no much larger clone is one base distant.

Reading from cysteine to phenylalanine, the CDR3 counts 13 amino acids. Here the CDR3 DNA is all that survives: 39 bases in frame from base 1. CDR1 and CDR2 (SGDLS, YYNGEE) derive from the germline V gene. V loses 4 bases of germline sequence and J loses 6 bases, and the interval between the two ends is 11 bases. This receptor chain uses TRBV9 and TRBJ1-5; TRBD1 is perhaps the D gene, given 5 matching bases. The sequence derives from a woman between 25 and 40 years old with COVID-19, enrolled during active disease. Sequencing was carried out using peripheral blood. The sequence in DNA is TGTGCCAGCAGCCCCGGGACTAGTCAGCCCCAGCATTTT. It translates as CASSPGTSQPQHF.